A single sample gave rise to the 5 T cell receptor beta chains below, sequenced in a study of shared clonotypes between healthy human individuals. TCRdb's table, derived via immunoSEQ multiplex PCR, lists solely in-frame clones and lacks some. The table has a few million clones, around 93% seen once. The sample comprised naive CD4+ T cells from PBMCs. Specified subset: CD45RA+ positively selected. The receptors come from a man younger than 30 in good health. Some clones in this sample may be carry-over from other donors' samples.

The chain recombines TRBV6-5 with TRBJ1-1, with 8 bases matching TRBD1. CDR1 MNHEY and CDR2 SVGAGI come from the germline V gene. Unmatched junction bases numbered 6, after V lost 5 bases and J lost 4 bases. The CDR3 runs to 14 residues. The CDR3 sequence is CASSPGQGVTEAFF. CDR3 coding DNA: TGTGCCAGCAGTCCCGGACAGGGCGTCACTGAAGCTTTCTTT.

This chain connects TRBV7-7 to TRBJ2-3; possibly TRBD1 for D (6 bases). Germline V CDR1 and CDR2: SSHAT, FNYEAQ (reference sequence). V dropped 3 bases and J dropped 0 bases, with 13 bases sitting between them. The CDR3 runs to 16 residues. The CDR3: CASSFRTEASTDTQYF. In DNA form, the CDR3 reads TGTGCCAGCAGCTTTAGGACAGAGGCTAGCACAGATACGCAGTATTTT.

CDR3 DNA: TGTGCCAGCAGGGCCGGGCTTCTAAACACTGAAGCTTTCTTT. Translation: CASRAGLLNTEAFF. The gene calls are TRBV5-8 and TRBJ1-1, with D unresolved. CDR3 length: 14 amino acids. CDR1 and CDR2 from the germline V gene are SGHTS and YDEGEE. Trimming removed 5 bases at V and 2 bases at J, with 13 bases between.

V is TRBV30 and J is TRBJ1-6; 8 nucleotides align to TRBD1. Germline-derived CDR1 and CDR2 are GTSNPN and SVGIG (reference sequence). Trimming at V came to 5 bases and at J to 10 bases, leaving 10 bases not matched to a gene. This CDR3 contains 14 residues. The CDR3: CAWARTGRGSPLHF. Here the CDR3 DNA reads TGTGCCTGGGCCCGGACAGGGCGAGGGTCACCCCTCCACTTT.

The J gene is TRBJ1-1, the V gene TRBV5-5; D uncertain. Trimming stripped 2 bases from V and 8 bases from J, with 7 bases between. The CDR3 loop spans 11 amino acids. Per the germline V gene, CDR1 is SGHKS and CDR2 is YYEKEE (reference sequence). The CDR3 loop reads CASSFHMEAFF. CDR3 nucleotide sequence: TGTGCCAGCAGCTTCCATATGGAAGCTTTCTTT.